Included here is one T cell receptor beta chain sequence, with context. This specimen belongs to a study of control samples from healthy donors and cancer patients. TCRdb keeps only in-frame clones here, not all; method: immunoSEQ multiplex PCR. The sample holds approximately 150,000 clones, approximately 94% seen once. Trimming took off 11 bases at V and 7 bases at J, with 18 bases between the two ends. The length of the CDR3 is 12 residues. CDR1 is SNHLY, CDR2 FYNNEI, per germline. V is TRBV2 and J is TRBJ2-7; D is uncertain. Sequenced material: PBMCs. The TCR comes from a man between 60 and 75 years old with colorectal cancer. CDR3 sequence: CAGSRAEGEQYF. The CDR3 DNA sequence: TGTGCCGGCTCCCGGGCCGAAGGGGAGCAGTACTTC.